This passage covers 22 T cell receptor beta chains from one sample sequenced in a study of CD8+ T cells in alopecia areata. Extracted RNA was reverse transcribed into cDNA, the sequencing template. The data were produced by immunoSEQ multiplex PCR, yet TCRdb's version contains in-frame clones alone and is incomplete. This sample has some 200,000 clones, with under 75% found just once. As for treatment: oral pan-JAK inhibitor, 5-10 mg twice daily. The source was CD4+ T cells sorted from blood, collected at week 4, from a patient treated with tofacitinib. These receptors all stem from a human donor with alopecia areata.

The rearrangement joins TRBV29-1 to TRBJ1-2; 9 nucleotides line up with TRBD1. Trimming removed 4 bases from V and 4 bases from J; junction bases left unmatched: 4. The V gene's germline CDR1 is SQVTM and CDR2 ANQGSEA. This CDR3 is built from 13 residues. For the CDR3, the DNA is TGCAGCGTTGGTGTGACAGGGGGCTATGGCTACACCTTC. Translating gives CSVGVTGGYGYTF.

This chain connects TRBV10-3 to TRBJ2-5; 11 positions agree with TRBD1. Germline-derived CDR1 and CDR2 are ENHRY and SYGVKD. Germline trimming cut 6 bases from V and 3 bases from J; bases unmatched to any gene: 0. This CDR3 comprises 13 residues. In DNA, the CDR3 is TGTGCCATCAGGGGACAGGGGGAAGAGACCCAGTACTTC. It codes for CAIRGQGEETQYF.

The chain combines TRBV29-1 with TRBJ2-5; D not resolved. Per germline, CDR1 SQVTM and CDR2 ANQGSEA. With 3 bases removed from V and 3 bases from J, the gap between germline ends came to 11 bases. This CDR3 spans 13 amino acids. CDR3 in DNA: TGCAGCGTTGAGGGCAGGTCTGAAGAGACCCAGTACTTC. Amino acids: CSVEGRSEETQYF.

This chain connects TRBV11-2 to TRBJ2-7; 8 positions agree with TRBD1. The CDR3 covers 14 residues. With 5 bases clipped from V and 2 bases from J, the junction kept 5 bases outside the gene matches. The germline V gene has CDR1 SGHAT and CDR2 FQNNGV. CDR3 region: CASSPDRGPYEQYF. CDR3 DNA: TGTGCCAGCAGCCCCGACAGGGGTCCCTACGAGCAGTACTTC.

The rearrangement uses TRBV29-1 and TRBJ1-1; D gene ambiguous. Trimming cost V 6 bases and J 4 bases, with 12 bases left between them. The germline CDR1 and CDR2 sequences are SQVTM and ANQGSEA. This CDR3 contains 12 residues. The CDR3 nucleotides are TGCAGCGTGACGGAGGGCTCCACTGAAGCTTTCTTT. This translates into CSVTEGSTEAFF.

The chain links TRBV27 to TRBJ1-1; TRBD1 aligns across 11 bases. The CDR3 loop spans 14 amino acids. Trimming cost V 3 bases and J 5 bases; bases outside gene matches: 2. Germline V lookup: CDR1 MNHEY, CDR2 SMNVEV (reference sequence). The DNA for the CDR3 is TGTGCCAGCAGTTTGGGACAGGGGGTGACTGAAGCTTTCTTT. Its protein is CASSLGQGVTEAFF.

In DNA form, the CDR3 reads TGTGCCAGCAGCGCCGGACAGGGGGAATACAATGAGCAGTTCTTC. Residues: CASSAGQGEYNEQFF. The V gene is TRBV9, the J gene TRBJ2-1; 10 nucleotides line up with TRBD1. Germline values: CDR1 SGDLS, CDR2 YYNGEE. The V gene end was trimmed by 3 bases and the J gene end by 4 bases; junction bases not matched to a gene: 4. This CDR3 is 15 amino acids long.

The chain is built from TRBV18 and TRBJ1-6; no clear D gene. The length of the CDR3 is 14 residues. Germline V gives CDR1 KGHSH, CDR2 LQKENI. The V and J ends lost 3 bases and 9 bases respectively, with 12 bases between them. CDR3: CASSPREEASPLHF. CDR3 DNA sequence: TGTGCCAGCTCACCGAGGGAAGAGGCTTCACCCCTCCACTTT.

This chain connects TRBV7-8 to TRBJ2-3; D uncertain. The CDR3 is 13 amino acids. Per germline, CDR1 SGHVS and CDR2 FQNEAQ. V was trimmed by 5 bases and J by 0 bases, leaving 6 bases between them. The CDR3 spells CASSPYSTDTQYF. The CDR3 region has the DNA TGTGCCAGCAGCCCTTACAGCACAGATACGCAGTATTTT.

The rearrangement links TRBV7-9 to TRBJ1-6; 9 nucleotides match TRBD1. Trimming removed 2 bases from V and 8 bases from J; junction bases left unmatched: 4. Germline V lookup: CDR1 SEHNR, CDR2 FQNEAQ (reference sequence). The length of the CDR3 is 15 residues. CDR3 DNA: TGTGCCAGCAGCTTACAAGACAGGGGGTATTCACCCCTCCACTTT. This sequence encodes CASSLQDRGYSPLHF.

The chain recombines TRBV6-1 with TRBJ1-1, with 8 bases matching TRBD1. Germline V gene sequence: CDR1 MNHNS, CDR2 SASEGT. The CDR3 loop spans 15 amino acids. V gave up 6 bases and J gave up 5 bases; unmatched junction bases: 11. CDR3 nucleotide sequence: TGTGCCAGCAGAGGGGGGAGACAGGGGAATACTGAAGCTTTCTTT. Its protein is CASRGGRQGNTEAFF.

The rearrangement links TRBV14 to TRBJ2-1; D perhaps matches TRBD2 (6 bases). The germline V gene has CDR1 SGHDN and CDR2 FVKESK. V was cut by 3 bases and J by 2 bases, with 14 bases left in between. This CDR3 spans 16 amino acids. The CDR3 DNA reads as TGTGCCAGCAGCCAGGTTGACGGGGGTCCCTACAATGAGCAGTTCTTC. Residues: CASSQVDGGPYNEQFF.

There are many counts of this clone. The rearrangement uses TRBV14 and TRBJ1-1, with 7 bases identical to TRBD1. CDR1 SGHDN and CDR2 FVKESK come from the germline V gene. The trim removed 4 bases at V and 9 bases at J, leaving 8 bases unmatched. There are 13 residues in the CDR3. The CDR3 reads CASSLIPGQKAFF. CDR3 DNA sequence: TGTGCCAGCAGCCTCATACCGGGACAGAAAGCTTTCTTT.

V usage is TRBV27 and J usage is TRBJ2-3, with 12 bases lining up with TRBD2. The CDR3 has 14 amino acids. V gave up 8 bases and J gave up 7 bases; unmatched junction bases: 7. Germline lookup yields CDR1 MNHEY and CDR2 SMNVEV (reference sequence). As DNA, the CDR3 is TGTGCCAGCCTAGCGGGGGGGCCTAAATATACGCAGTATTTT. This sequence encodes CASLAGGPKYTQYF.

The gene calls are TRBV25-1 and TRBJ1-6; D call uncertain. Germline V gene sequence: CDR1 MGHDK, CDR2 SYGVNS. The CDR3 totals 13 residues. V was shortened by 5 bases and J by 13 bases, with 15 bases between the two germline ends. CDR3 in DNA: TGTGCCAGCAGTCATGGCGACCGGGTGCCCCTCCACTTT. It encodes CASSHGDRVPLHF.

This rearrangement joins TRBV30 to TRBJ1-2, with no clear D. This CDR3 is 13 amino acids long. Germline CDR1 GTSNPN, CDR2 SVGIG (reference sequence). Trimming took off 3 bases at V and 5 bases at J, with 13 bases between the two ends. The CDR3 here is CAWSRPPGYGYTF. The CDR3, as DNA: TGTGCCTGGAGCCGGCCTCCGGGGTATGGCTACACCTTC.

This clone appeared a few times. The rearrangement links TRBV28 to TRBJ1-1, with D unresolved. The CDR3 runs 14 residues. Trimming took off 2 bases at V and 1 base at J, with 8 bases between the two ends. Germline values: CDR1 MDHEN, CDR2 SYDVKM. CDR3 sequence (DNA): TGTGCCAGCAGTTTAGGGGTTCCGAACACTGAAGCTTTCTTT. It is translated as CASSLGVPNTEAFF.

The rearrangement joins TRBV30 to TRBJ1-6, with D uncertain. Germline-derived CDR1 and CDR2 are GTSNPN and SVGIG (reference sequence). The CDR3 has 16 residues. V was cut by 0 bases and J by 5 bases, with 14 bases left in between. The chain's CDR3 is CAWSVRTAADNSPLHF. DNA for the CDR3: TGTGCCTGGAGTGTAAGGACCGCTGCAGATAATTCACCCCTCCACTTT. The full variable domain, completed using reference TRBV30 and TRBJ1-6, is SQTIHQWPATLVQPVGSPLSLECTVEGTSNPNLYWYRQAAGRGLQLLFYSVGIGQISSEVPQNLSASRPQDRQFILSSKKLLLSDSGFYLCAWSVRTAADNSPLHFGNGTRLTVT.

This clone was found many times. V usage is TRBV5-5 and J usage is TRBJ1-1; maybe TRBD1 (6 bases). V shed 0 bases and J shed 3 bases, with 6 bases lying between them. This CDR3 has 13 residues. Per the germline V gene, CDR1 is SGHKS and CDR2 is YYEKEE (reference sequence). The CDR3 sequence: CASSLDRDTEAFF. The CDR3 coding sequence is TGTGCCAGCAGCTTGGACAGGGACACTGAAGCTTTCTTT.

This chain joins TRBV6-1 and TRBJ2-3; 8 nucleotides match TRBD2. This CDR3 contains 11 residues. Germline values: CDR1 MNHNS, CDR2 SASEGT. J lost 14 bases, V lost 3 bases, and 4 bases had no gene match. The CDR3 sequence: CASSETSARYF. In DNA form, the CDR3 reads TGTGCCAGCAGTGAGACTAGCGCTAGGTATTTT.

The DNA of the CDR3 is TGCAGCGTTGAGAGCTCCGGGACTTATTCAGATACGCAGTATTTT. Residues: CSVESSGTYSDTQYF. This chain connects TRBV29-1 to TRBJ2-3; perhaps TRBD2 as D (6 bases). This CDR3 is built from 15 residues. The V gene's germline CDR1 is SQVTM and CDR2 ANQGSEA. Trimming stripped 3 bases from V and 4 bases from J, with 17 bases between.

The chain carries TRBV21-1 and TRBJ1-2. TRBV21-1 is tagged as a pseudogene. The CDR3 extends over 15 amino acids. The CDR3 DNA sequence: TGTGCCAGCAGCAAGAGTGGGGAGACCGACTATGGCTACACCTTC. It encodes CASSKSGETDYGYTF.